This T cell receptor (beta chain) appears in the sequencing data of a study of T cell responses to AZD1222 COVID-19 vaccine (dated by TCRdb to about 2021). Regarding the study in general: AZD1222 recipients given second doses at about 4 weeks or at about 12 weeks were pooled, since spike-specific TCR depth and breadth were not found to differ between the two schedules. Enrollment into the trials was organized by age into subgroups of 18-55, 56-69 and 70-plus years, and those subgroups contained approximately 160, 26 and 62 TCR-sequenced participants, respectively. TCR sequencing covered 233 trial participants: about 210 given two doses of AZD1222 and 26 given two doses of MenACWY control vaccine.

According to the study, the label for this sample's time point signals: baseline before first vaccination. Vaccinee samples were obtained from the UK trials COV001 and COV002, which included a single-blind randomized controlled phase 2/3 trial of AZD1222 (ChAdOx1 nCoV-19) in healthy adults. Trial participant PBMC samples were collected at day 0 and day 28 after the second dose for TCRbeta chain sequencing. On the study overall, not on this receptor specifically: Conclusions about previously exposed vaccinees are limited, since just five to seven AZD1222 recipients were seropositive for SARS-CoV-2 at baseline. Because no day 14 peak-response samples were available, the repertoires could be characterized only after the peak T cell response. In the small 56-69-year group, the increase in depth fell short of significance, most likely because of low power. Epitopes outside the regions mutated in the B.1.351 and B.1.1.7 variants were reportedly recognized by nearly half of the unique spike-specific TCRs. Participants were mostly white British and included more females than males, and it was suggested by the authors that clonal diversity may have been underestimated. Spike-specific TCR breadth and depth rose significantly after two AZD1222 doses compared with day 0 and with MenACWY recipients. The vaccine-associated CD4 TCRs covered the entire spike protein, and the dominant responses fell in regions 160-218 and 743-854.

V and J are trimmed by 5 bases and 2 bases, and the gene matches miss 2 bases of the junction. The CDR3, from cysteine to phenylalanine, totals 13 residues. Only the CDR3 DNA is retained, 39 bases long and in frame from the first base. CDR1 and CDR2 are read off the germline V gene as MRHNA and SNTAGT. The CDR3 regions of human TCRbeta chains were analyzed by immunosequencing. On the authors' methods: Repertoire TCRs were checked for matches against a reference library of SARS-CoV-2-specific TCRs that had been generated using the MIRA antigen-specificity platform. Breadth meant the fraction of unique TCRs that were SARS-CoV-2-associated, whereas depth meant the fraction of total T cells that were SARS-CoV-2-associated. Using the MIRA data, each spike-specific TCR was mapped to the spike region that the TCR reacts to and placed in a CD4 or CD8 class. Log10-transformed breadth and depth values were compared by one-way ANOVA with Sidak's multiple comparisons tests. TCRdb's version of the immuneACCESS table is confined to in-frame rearrangements and falls short of the full clone set. An unresolved V gene accounts for under half of the shortfall where checked; the remainder is of unknown origin. V and J calls and clone size are as listed in that table; D and trimming were resolved from the DNA. This sample comprises approximately 120,000 clones, approximately 91% of them detected only once. In total, the top ten clones hold roughly 6.9% of the sample.

Details on this clone: The antigen it binds to is not known. No base qualities exist here, and no much larger clone lies one base off it. Other DNA sequences in this specimen translate into the identical CDR3.

The sequencing here drew on peripheral blood, taken on day 0 of AZD1222 vaccination. The V and J genes are TRBV6-4 and TRBJ1-2, with 7 bases matching TRBD1. This TCR was sampled from an adult in good health. The nucleotide sequence reads as follows: TGTGCCAGCAGTCGGGACAGAAACTATGGCTACACCTTC. Translation gives CASSRDRNYGYTF.